The T cell receptor beta chain under discussion was sequenced for a study of blood T cells in healthy people across ages. Overall study results and limits: A strong correlation was found between TCR beta diversity and the percentage of naive T cells.

At least 5 micrograms of total RNA were extracted per sample. Primed by a sample-barcoded 5' primer and a J-beta primer mix, a second PCR proceeded for about 7 to 11 cycles. TCRdb reprocessed the 5' RACE reads via MiXCR and lists one record per CDR3 protein. The sample lists about 700,000 distinct CDR3 sequences, about 30% occurring once. V lost 6 bases, J lost 7 bases, and 10 bases stayed unmatched. The length of the CDR3 is 14 residues. From germline, CDR1 is PRHDT and CDR2 FYEKMQ (reference sequence). This clonotype was picked up many times. Its antigen remains unknown. This rearrangement joins TRBV13 to TRBJ1-2; 8 nucleotides agree with TRBD1. The specimen sequenced was blood. The receptor's source is a woman of 80 years or more in good health. The CDR3 region is CASRDGTGSSGYTF. The CDR3 nucleotides are TGTGCCAGCAGAGACGGGACAGGCAGCAGTGGCTACACCTTC.